This TCR beta chain is from a study of T cells in Graves' hyperthyroidism and ophthalmopathy. Whole-study results and caveats: Most thyroid clonotypes expanded above 0.001 appeared in blood too.

The length of the CDR3 is 10 residues. The germline V gene has CDR1 MNHGY and CDR2 SAAAGT. Not enrolled were patients with uncontrolled infection, other autoimmune disease, pregnancy or lactation. As for this clonotype: Its specificity is unknown. A junction boundary mismatches the germline segment, possibly from a read error.

What was amplified from RNA transcripts were TCR beta CDR3 regions. When the TCR CDR3 underwent first-round RT-PCR, the HTBI primer set was used. TCRdb itself ran the multiplex PCR reads through MiXCR, one entry per CDR3 protein. The data show 300,000 to 450,000 distinct CDR3 sequences, with about a sixth seen just once and 28% held by the top ten. Sample: blood. V is TRBV6-8 and J is TRBJ1-3; the D gene is possibly TRBD1 (6 bases). This receptor was identified in a woman aged 18-29 years with Graves' hyperthyroidism that later progressed to Graves' ophthalmopathy. For the CDR3, the DNA is TGTGCCAGCAGTCCTCCGGGACACGATTTT. Translated, it gives CASSPPGHDF.